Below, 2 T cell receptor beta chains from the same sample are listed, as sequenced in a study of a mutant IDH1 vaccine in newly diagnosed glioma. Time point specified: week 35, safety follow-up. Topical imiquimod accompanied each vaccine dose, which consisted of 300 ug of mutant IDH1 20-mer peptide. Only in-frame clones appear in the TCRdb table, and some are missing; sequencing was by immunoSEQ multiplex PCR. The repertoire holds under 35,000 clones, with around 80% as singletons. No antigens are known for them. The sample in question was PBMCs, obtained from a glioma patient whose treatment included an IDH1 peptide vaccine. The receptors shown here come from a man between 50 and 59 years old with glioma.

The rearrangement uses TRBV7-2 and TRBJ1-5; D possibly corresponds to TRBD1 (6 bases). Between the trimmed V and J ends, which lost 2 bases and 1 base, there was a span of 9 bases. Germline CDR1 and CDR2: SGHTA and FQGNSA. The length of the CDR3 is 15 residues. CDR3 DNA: TGTGCCAGCAGCTTAACAGGGATGAGCAATCAGCCCCAGCATTTT. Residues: CASSLTGMSNQPQHF.

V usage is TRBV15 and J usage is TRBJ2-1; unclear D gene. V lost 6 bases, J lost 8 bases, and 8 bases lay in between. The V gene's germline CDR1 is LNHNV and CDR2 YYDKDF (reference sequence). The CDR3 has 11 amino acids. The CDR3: CATSFSYEQFF. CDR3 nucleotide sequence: TGTGCCACCAGTTTCTCTTATGAGCAGTTCTTC. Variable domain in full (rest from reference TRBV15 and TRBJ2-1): DAMVIQNPRYQVTQFGKPVTLSCSQTLNHNVMYWYQQKSSQAPKLLFHYYDKDFNNEADTPDNFQSRRPNTSFCFLDIRSPGLGDTAMYLCATSFSYEQFFGPGTRLTVL.